This TCR beta chain was captured by sequencing in a study of blood T cell repertoires in COVID-19. Overall study context: Samples of COVID-19 (acute and convalescent) were obtained from the United States, Italy and Spain. The analysed material was cDNA or gDNA that came from T cells, B-cell-depleted T cells, or PBMCs.

As handled by the study authors: Reference gene primer amplification gave estimated nucleated cell counts. The repertoire was sequenced with immunoSEQ multiplex PCR; TCRdb's copy has only in-frame clones and lacks some. Clone size and V and J calls were adopted from that table, with D and trimming inferred from the DNA. This sample has around 100,000 clones, with roughly 85% found just once. The sequenced sample consisted of peripheral blood. The receptor comes from a man between 65 and 85 years old with active or convalescent COVID-19.

CDR3 region: CASSPTRYRDFQETQYF. The CDR3 bases are TGTGCCAGCAGCCCGACACGGTACAGAGATTTCCAAGAGACCCAGTACTTC. The chain joins TRBV7-6 to TRBJ2-5; D is uncertain. Germline lookup yields CDR1 SGHVS and CDR2 FNYEAQ. The V end was cut by 5 bases, the J end by 1 base, with 20 bases between. This CDR3 is 17 amino acids long.